These T cell receptor beta chains were read from a single sample in a study of T cell changes during pregnancy in multiple sclerosis. Measured with immunoSEQ multiplex PCR; TCRdb has only the in-frame clones, and not every one. Of approximately 65,000 clones listed, about nine tenths were seen once; the top ten hold 0.76%. Sequenced here: CD4+ T cells from peripheral blood mononuclear cells, sampled in the first trimester of pregnancy. The receptors stem from a female donor with multiple sclerosis, enrolled in a pregnancy study. The CDR3 runs from the conserved cysteine through the conserved F or W. Fields, in order: V gene, clone size, D gene, J gene, CDR3 length, CDR3 DNA, CDR3 protein. A D gene is named only where the DNA matches it firmly. Size is stated for part of the rows, as once, few or many counts, or as a class when the clone is expanded.

>TRBV7-2|.|TRBD1|TRBJ2-4|14
TGTGCCAGCAGCTTCGGGACAGGGGGAAACATTCAGTACTTC
CASSFGTGGNIQYF
>TRBV7-9|.|TRBD1|TRBJ1-1|17
TGTGCCAGCAGCTCACCACACAGGGGCACGGAGGTGGATGAAGCTTTCTTT
CASSSPHRGTEVDEAFF
>TRBV5-8|.|TRBD2|TRBJ2-2|16
TGTGCCAGCAGCCCGGGGGACTATGTGGGCACCGGGGAGCTGTTTTTT
CASSPGDYVGTGELFF
>TRBV30|.|.|TRBJ2-6|17
TGTGCCTGGAGTAGGGGGGGAGCTAAGGCAGGGGCCAACGTCCTGACTTTC
CAWSRGGAKAGANVLTF
>TRBV7-2|.|TRBD1|TRBJ2-7|16
TGTGCCAGCAGCCCAACGTCGGGACAGGGTAGTTACGAGCAGTACTTC
CASSPTSGQGSYEQYF
>TRBV10-3|.|.|TRBJ2-7|14
TGTGCCATCAGGGAAGAAGGGGTCTCCTACGAGCAGTACTTC
CAIREEGVSYEQYF
>TRBV20-1|.|.|TRBJ1-2|11
TGCAGTGCGAAGAACATGGGCGGCTACACCTTC
CSAKNMGGYTF
>TRBV10-3|.|.|TRBJ1-1|16
TGTGCCATCAGTGAGTCCGGGGGATGGTCGAACACTGAAGCTTTCTTT
CAISESGGWSNTEAFF
>TRBV29-1|.|.|TRBJ1-2|12
TGCAGCGTTGAAAAGACTGGGGGCGGCTACACCTTC
CSVEKTGGGYTF
>TRBV19|once|.|TRBJ1-2|13
TGTGCCAGTAGTATGGACACAAACTATGGCTACACCTTC
CASSMDTNYGYTF
>TRBV5-1|.|.|TRBJ2-5|12
TGCGCCAGCAGCTTGGAATCGGAGACCCAGTACTTC
CASSLESETQYF
>TRBV27|.|TRBD1|TRBJ2-7|15
TGTGCCAGCAGTTTAATGGGGTCTCCAGGGGGCGAGCAGTACTTC
CASSLMGSPGGEQYF
>TRBV7-2|.|TRBD1|TRBJ2-4|14
TGTGCCAGCAGCTCTGGACAGGGCGTGGACATTCAGTACTTC
CASSSGQGVDIQYF
>TRBV9|.|.|TRBJ2-1|16
TGTGCCAGCAGCCCAACGGGGTGGGGAGAGGAGGGTGAGCAGTTCTTC
CASSPTGWGEEGEQFF
>TRBV19|few|.|TRBJ1-1|12
TGTGCCAGTAAGTGGACCGGGGCTGAAGCTTTCTTT
CASKWTGAEAFF
>TRBV5-6|.|.|TRBJ1-3|15
TGTGCCAGCAGCACCCGGGGTCTCCCCGGAAACACCATATATTTT
CASSTRGLPGNTIYF
>TRBV9|once|.|TRBJ1-2|14
TGTGCCAGCAGCGTAGCGGCGGTAGACTATGGCTACACCTTC
CASSVAAVDYGYTF
>TRBV7-2|.|.|TRBJ2-5|11
TGTGCCAGCAGAATGGGGGAGGCCCAGTACTTC
CASRMGEAQYF
>TRBV2|.|.|TRBJ1-5|15
TGTGCCAGCAGTGAAAGCGGATATAGCAATCAGCCCCAGCATTTT
CASSESGYSNQPQHF
>TRBV9|.|TRBD1|TRBJ1-3|14
TGTGCCAGTGCGCCGGGACAGGGGCGAAACACCATATATTTT
CASAPGQGRNTIYF
>TRBV2|.|.|TRBJ1-4|14
TGTGCCAGCCGGGGGGGGATGACTAATGAAAAACTGTTTTTT
CASRGGMTNEKLFF
>TRBV20-1|.|.|TRBJ1-1|11
TGCAGTGCTGTCCCGGGCACTGAAGCTTTCTTT
CSAVPGTEAFF
>TRBV11-2|once|.|TRBJ2-7|17
TGTGCCAGCAGCCTTGCAACATCGTGGTCGGGGGTCTACGAGCAGTACTTC
CASSLATSWSGVYEQYF
>TRBV7-3|.|.|TRBJ2-7|14
TGTGCCAGCTCCTCGCCGGGGGACTCCTACGAGCAGTACTTC
CASSSPGDSYEQYF